This is a list of T cell receptor beta chains from one sample in a study of regulatory T cells in long-lasting Graves disease. TCRdb re-called the multiplex PCR reads through MiXCR, storing one row per CDR3 protein. The sample contains roughly 420,000 distinct CDR3 sequences, 15% of which appear only once. The sequenced sample was peripheral blood mononuclear cells (PBMCs), obtained at new diagnosis, from a patient treated with antithyroid drugs. The source is a female donor with Graves disease. The CDR3 runs from the conserved cysteine through the conserved F or W. Fields, in order: CDR3 length, D gene, clone size, V gene, J gene, CDR3 protein, CDR3 DNA. D genes are given only for firm matches. Some rows have no size entry. The others give once, few or many, or a class for an expanded clone.

cdr3_length: 14
d_call: TRBD1
clone_size: NA
v_call: TRBV5-4
j_call: TRBJ1-2
cdr3_aa: CASRVTGTGDGYTF
cdr3_nt: TGTGCCAGCAGAGTGACCGGGACAGGGGACGGCTACACCTTC

cdr3_length: 13
d_call: NA
clone_size: NA
v_call: TRBV2
j_call: TRBJ2-5
cdr3_aa: CASGSGFQETQYF
cdr3_nt: TGTGCCAGCGGAAGCGGGTTTCAAGAGACCCAGTACTTC

cdr3_length: 15
d_call: NA
clone_size: many
v_call: TRBV12-3/TRBV12-4
j_call: TRBJ1-5
cdr3_aa: CASSLMGRSNQPQHF
cdr3_nt: TGTGCCAGCAGTTTAATGGGCCGGAGCAATCAGCCCCAGCATTTT

cdr3_length: 16
d_call: NA
clone_size: NA
v_call: TRBV4-1
j_call: TRBJ1-6
cdr3_aa: CASSQGGGERNPPLHF
cdr3_nt: TGCGCCAGCAGCCAAGGGGGAGGGGAACGGAACCCACCCCTCCACTTT

cdr3_length: 19
d_call: TRBD2
clone_size: many
v_call: TRBV9
j_call: TRBJ2-1
cdr3_aa: CASSVGTIEWSRDYNEQFF
cdr3_nt: TGTGCCAGCAGCGTCGGGACTATCGAATGGAGTAGGGACTACAATGAGCAGTTCTTC

cdr3_length: 15
d_call: NA
clone_size: many
v_call: TRBV2
j_call: TRBJ2-2
cdr3_aa: CASSEVWQNTGELFF
cdr3_nt: TGTGCCAGCAGTGAAGTGTGGCAGAACACCGGGGAGCTGTTTTTT

cdr3_length: 21
d_call: TRBD2
clone_size: many
v_call: TRBV27
j_call: TRBJ2-1
cdr3_aa: CASSLWAPKGSGLSSYNEQFF
cdr3_nt: TGTGCCAGCAGTTTATGGGCCCCGAAGGGTAGCGGGCTCAGCTCCTACAATGAGCAGTTCTTC

cdr3_length: 11
d_call: NA
clone_size: NA
v_call: TRBV6-1
j_call: TRBJ1-4
cdr3_aa: CASSPSGKLFF
cdr3_nt: TGTGCCAGCAGTCCAAGCGGAAAACTGTTTTTT

cdr3_length: 14
d_call: NA
clone_size: many
v_call: TRBV6-1
j_call: TRBJ1-1
cdr3_aa: CASSETGTATEAFF
cdr3_nt: TGTGCCAGCAGTGAAACCGGGACGGCCACTGAAGCTTTCTTT

cdr3_length: 16
d_call: NA
clone_size: few
v_call: TRBV3-1
j_call: TRBJ2-7
cdr3_aa: CASSQDRVALAYEQYF
cdr3_nt: TGTGCCAGCAGCCAAGATCGGGTAGCTTTGGCTTACGAGCAGTACTTC

cdr3_length: 18
d_call: TRBD2
clone_size: hyperexpanded
v_call: TRBV29-1
j_call: TRBJ2-5
cdr3_aa: CSVEDLGLAGVLDETQYF
cdr3_nt: TGCAGCGTTGAAGATCTGGGGCTAGCGGGAGTGCTCGACGAGACCCAGTACTTC

cdr3_length: 14
d_call: TRBD1
clone_size: NA
v_call: TRBV20-1
j_call: TRBJ2-7
cdr3_aa: CSARDRIKTYEQYF
cdr3_nt: TGCAGTGCTCGGGACAGGATAAAAACCTACGAGCAGTACTTC

cdr3_length: 14
d_call: TRBD2
clone_size: NA
v_call: TRBV10-3
j_call: TRBJ2-3
cdr3_aa: CAIREAGGTDTQYF
cdr3_nt: TGTGCCATCAGAGAAGCGGGAGGGACAGATACGCAGTATTTT

cdr3_length: 14
d_call: NA
clone_size: many
v_call: TRBV5-1
j_call: TRBJ1-6
cdr3_aa: CASSFKGDNSPLHF
cdr3_nt: TGCGCCAGCAGCTTCAAGGGAGACAATTCACCCCTCCACTTT

cdr3_length: 15
d_call: NA
clone_size: few
v_call: TRBV18
j_call: TRBJ2-3
cdr3_aa: CASSPNWAITDTQYF
cdr3_nt: TGTGCCAGCTCACCAAACTGGGCCATCACAGATACGCAGTATTTT

cdr3_length: 14
d_call: NA
clone_size: many
v_call: TRBV12-3/TRBV12-4
j_call: TRBJ2-1
cdr3_aa: CASSFTSPYNEQFF
cdr3_nt: TGTGCCAGCTCTTTTACAAGCCCCTACAATGAGCAGTTCTTC

cdr3_length: 14
d_call: TRBD2
clone_size: NA
v_call: TRBV10-3
j_call: TRBJ2-1
cdr3_aa: CAISLSGREDEQFF
cdr3_nt: TGTGCCATCAGTTTAAGCGGGAGAGAGGATGAGCAGTTCTTC

cdr3_length: 14
d_call: NA
clone_size: NA
v_call: TRBV4-1
j_call: TRBJ1-5
cdr3_aa: CASSLQGRNQPQHF
cdr3_nt: TGCGCCAGCAGCCTCCAAGGGAGGAATCAGCCCCAGCATTTT

cdr3_length: 14
d_call: TRBD1
clone_size: NA
v_call: TRBV27
j_call: TRBJ1-6
cdr3_aa: CASSSGTGIPPLHF
cdr3_nt: TGTGCCAGCAGTTCCGGGACAGGGATACCACCCCTCCACTTT

cdr3_length: 14
d_call: NA
clone_size: many
v_call: TRBV12-3/TRBV12-4
j_call: TRBJ1-3
cdr3_aa: CASIDRNSGNTIYF
cdr3_nt: TGTGCCAGCATCGACAGGAACTCTGGAAACACCATATATTTT

cdr3_length: 15
d_call: TRBD1
clone_size: many
v_call: TRBV13
j_call: TRBJ1-1
cdr3_aa: CASSPRGQTNTEAFF
cdr3_nt: TGTGCCAGCAGCCCCCGGGGACAGACCAACACTGAAGCTTTCTTT

cdr3_length: 14
d_call: NA
clone_size: few
v_call: TRBV6-1
j_call: TRBJ1-1
cdr3_aa: CASSLREKNTEAFF
cdr3_nt: TGTGCCAGCAGTCTCAGGGAGAAGAACACTGAAGCTTTCTTT

cdr3_length: 15
d_call: NA
clone_size: many
v_call: TRBV28
j_call: TRBJ2-1
cdr3_aa: CASGSYTQSGNEQFF
cdr3_nt: TGTGCCAGTGGATCTTACACCCAATCCGGGAATGAGCAGTTCTTC

cdr3_length: 14
d_call: NA
clone_size: few
v_call: TRBV28
j_call: TRBJ1-5
cdr3_aa: CAGSPRGLNQPQHF
cdr3_nt: TGTGCCGGCAGCCCCCGGGGTTTAAATCAGCCCCAGCATTTT

cdr3_length: 12
d_call: NA
clone_size: NA
v_call: TRBV10-3
j_call: TRBJ1-5
cdr3_aa: CAISREGQPQHF
cdr3_nt: TGTGCCATCAGTAGGGAGGGTCAGCCCCAGCATTTT